Listed below are T cell receptor beta chains from one sample, sequenced in a study of cytomegalovirus exposure and HLA in healthy donors. The data were produced by immunoSEQ multiplex PCR, yet TCRdb's version contains in-frame clones alone and is incomplete. The sample holds 110,000 to 150,000 clones; around 78% are singletons and the top ten take around 2.5%. Input material: PBMCs. Receptors were obtained from a woman in her late teens or twenties in good health and CMV-seropositive. CDR3s include the opening cysteine and the closing phenylalanine or tryptophan. A D gene is named only where the DNA matches it firmly. Not all rows give a size; the values are once, few, many and, for expanded clones, a class.

.	TRBV5-4	TRBJ1-2	.	TGTGCCAGCAGCTTCTTTTCGAGGAATGGCTACACCTTC	CASSFFSRNGYTF
TRBD1	TRBV29-1	TRBJ1-2	.	TGCAGCGTCCCCCCGGACAGGGGGCATGGCTACACCTTC	CSVPPDRGHGYTF
.	TRBV20-1	TRBJ1-2	.	TGCAGTGCTATCTTAAACAATGGCTACACCTTC	CSAILNNGYTF
TRBD2	TRBV10-3	TRBJ2-3	few	TGTGCCAGCAGTGGACTAGCGGGGGGGCCAGATACGCAGTATTTT	CASSGLAGGPDTQYF
.	TRBV6-5	TRBJ1-3	.	TGTGCCAGCAGTTACTCTGGGCCTTACTCTGGAAACACCATATATTTT	CASSYSGPYSGNTIYF
.	TRBV2	TRBJ1-2	.	TGTGCCAGCATCGGCAGACTACGTTCTAACTATGGCTACACCTTC	CASIGRLRSNYGYTF
.	TRBV28	TRBJ2-5	.	TGTGCCAGCATCACGGAGAGGTTGGGAGAACAAGAGACCCAGTACTTC	CASITERLGEQETQYF
TRBD1	TRBV9	TRBJ1-3	.	TGTGCCAGCAGCGGGGACAGGGGCCGAGGAAACACCATATATTTT	CASSGDRGRGNTIYF
.	TRBV6-6	TRBJ1-5	.	TGTGCCAGCAGTACCTTAGGGGTAGGCAATCAGCCCCAGCATTTT	CASSTLGVGNQPQHF
.	TRBV6-4	TRBJ2-1	few	TGTGCCAGCAGTGACTCAACTAGAAATGGATACAATGAGCAGTTCTTC	CASSDSTRNGYNEQFF
TRBD1	TRBV5-5	TRBJ1-2	.	TGTGCCAGCAGCTCAGGCACAGGGGGGAATGGCTACACCTTC	CASSSGTGGNGYTF
TRBD2	TRBV13	TRBJ2-3	few	TGTGCCAGCAGCCCAGACTCTAGCGGGGGCAGCACAGATACGCAGTATTTT	CASSPDSSGGSTDTQYF
.	TRBV5-1	TRBJ1-4	once	TGCGCCAGCAGCCCCTTGAGGGCTGTGTATGAAAAACTGTTTTTT	CASSPLRAVYEKLFF
.	TRBV10-3	TRBJ1-1	.	TGTGCCAGCCGACAGAGCATGAACACTGAAGCTTTCTTT	CASRQSMNTEAFF
TRBD1	TRBV6-1	TRBJ1-5	.	TGTGCCAGCAGTGAAAGGGCAGGGGGTCAGCCCCAGCATTTT	CASSERAGGQPQHF
TRBD1	TRBV6-1	TRBJ2-7	.	TGTGCCAGCAGCAAGGACAGGGGAAGCTCCTACGAGCAGTACTTC	CASSKDRGSSYEQYF
.	TRBV7-2	TRBJ2-1	.	TGTGCCAGCAGCTCCCCAGGCACTTACAATGAGCAGTTCTTC	CASSSPGTYNEQFF
.	TRBV5-5	TRBJ1-3	.	TGTGCCAGCAGCTTAATAAATGCTCGGGGGGCTTCTGGAAACACCATATATTTT	CASSLINARGASGNTIYF
.	TRBV5-1	TRBJ2-7	once	TGCGCCAGCAGCTTAGAGGGAACCTACGAGCAGTACTTC	CASSLEGTYEQYF
.	TRBV30	TRBJ1-3	once	TGTGCCTGGAGGGCTGGACAGAGCTCTGGAAACACCATATATTTT	CAWRAGQSSGNTIYF
TRBD1	TRBV6-5	TRBJ1-2	.	TGTGCCAGCAGTTACCTTGCAAGTCAGGGGGACTATGGCTACACCTTC	CASSYLASQGDYGYTF
.	TRBV6-5	TRBJ2-1	few	TGTGCCAGCAGTTCGTTGACAGTTGGTGGGGACAATGAGCAGTTCTTC	CASSSLTVGGDNEQFF
.	TRBV15	TRBJ1-2	.	TGTGCCACCTCGGAGACAGTTTATTATGGCTACACCTTC	CATSETVYYGYTF
TRBD1	TRBV15	TRBJ2-5	.	TGTGCCACCAGCTTGGGACAGACGAACCAAGAGACCCAGTACTTC	CATSLGQTNQETQYF
TRBD2	TRBV7-2	TRBJ2-7	.	TGTGCCAGCAGCTTAGTATTCTCCTCGGGGGGGGCATCCTACGAGCAGTACTTC	CASSLVFSSGGASYEQYF
TRBD1	TRBV7-9	TRBJ2-7	.	TGTGCCAGCAGCTTTGGACAGGGGGGAAACTACGAGCAGTACTTC	CASSFGQGGNYEQYF
.	TRBV28	TRBJ2-5	once	TGTGCCAGCAGCTCAGATGGGACAACCACGGAGACCCAGTACTTC	CASSSDGTTTETQYF
.	TRBV6-1	TRBJ2-4	.	TGTGCCAGCAGTGAAGCCCAACAGGGATTGGGGGTCAAAAACATTCAGTACTTC	CASSEAQQGLGVKNIQYF
TRBD2	TRBV6-1	TRBJ2-2	.	TGTGCCAGCAGTGAACAGCCTAGCGGGGCTTCGAACACCGGGGAGCTGTTTTTT	CASSEQPSGASNTGELFF
TRBD1	TRBV4-3	TRBJ2-7	once	TGCGCCAGCAGCCTTCGGACAGGCGAATACGAGCAGTACTTC	CASSLRTGEYEQYF
.	TRBV19	TRBJ1-1	once	TGTGCCAGTAGTACGCGACTCAGAGAGTTGAACACTGAAGCTTTCTTT	CASSTRLRELNTEAFF
TRBD1	TRBV27	TRBJ1-5	.	TGTGCCAGCAGTTTAAGGCCTCAGGGGGCGCAGAAGGCGGCCCAGCATTTT	CASSLRPQGAQKAAQHF
.	TRBV10-2	TRBJ1-6	.	TGCGCCAGCACTCCCCGAAGGGAGAGCTCCTATAATTCACCCCTCCACTTT	CASTPRRESSYNSPLHF
TRBD2	TRBV10-2	TRBJ2-1	.	TGCGCCAGCAGTTCAAGCGGGGGGCTAGGGAATGAGCAGTTCTTC	CASSSSGGLGNEQFF
TRBD1	TRBV13	TRBJ2-7	.	TGTGCCAGCAGCCCCGGGACAGGTTCGGCCTACGAGCAGTACTTC	CASSPGTGSAYEQYF
.	TRBV30	TRBJ2-3	.	TGTGCCTCCCCGGGACAAACACTCGAGACAGATACGCAGTATTTT	CASPGQTLETDTQYF
.	TRBV7-9	TRBJ1-5	.	TGTGCCAGCAGCCTTTCCGGGGGAAGCAATCAGCCCCAGCATTTT	CASSLSGGSNQPQHF
TRBD2	TRBV18	TRBJ2-1	.	TGTGCCAGCTCTCCCGGGGGGGGCCGGGCCAATGAGCAGTTCTTC	CASSPGGGRANEQFF
TRBD2	TRBV5-1	TRBJ2-7	.	TGCGCCAGCAGCCGGGGGGACCTGGTGTCGGGCGAGCAGTACTTC	CASSRGDLVSGEQYF
.	TRBV28	TRBJ2-7	.	TGTGCCAGCAGTTTTGGTAGGTGGGGCCGCAGCTCCTACGAGCAGTACTTC	CASSFGRWGRSSYEQYF
.	TRBV10-3	TRBJ1-5	once	TGTGCCTCGCGCCTGGGCCAGGGGTTCAATCAGCCCCAGCATTTT	CASRLGQGFNQPQHF
TRBD2	TRBV28	TRBJ2-3	.	TGTGCCAGCAGTTTAGGTGCCCTAGCGGGGGGCGGCACAGATACGCAGTATTTT	CASSLGALAGGGTDTQYF
.	TRBV23-1	TRBJ1-2	.	TGCGCCAGACCCCTCTTCGGGCAGCAGCGTCGGGAGGATTCTGGCTACACCTTC	CARPLFGQQRREDSGYTF
TRBD2	TRBV11-2	TRBJ2-3	.	TGTGCCAGCAGCTTACAAAGCGGGGGGCTTGGAGATACGCAGTATTTT	CASSLQSGGLGDTQYF
TRBD1	TRBV5-6	TRBJ2-7	.	TGTGCCAGCAGCTCAGGACCCGGGACAGGGAGGTCCTACGAGCAGTACTTC	CASSSGPGTGRSYEQYF
TRBD1	TRBV4-3	TRBJ1-2	.	TGCGCCAGCAGCCAAGATCTTCAGGGGGGCTCTGGCTACACCTTC	CASSQDLQGGSGYTF